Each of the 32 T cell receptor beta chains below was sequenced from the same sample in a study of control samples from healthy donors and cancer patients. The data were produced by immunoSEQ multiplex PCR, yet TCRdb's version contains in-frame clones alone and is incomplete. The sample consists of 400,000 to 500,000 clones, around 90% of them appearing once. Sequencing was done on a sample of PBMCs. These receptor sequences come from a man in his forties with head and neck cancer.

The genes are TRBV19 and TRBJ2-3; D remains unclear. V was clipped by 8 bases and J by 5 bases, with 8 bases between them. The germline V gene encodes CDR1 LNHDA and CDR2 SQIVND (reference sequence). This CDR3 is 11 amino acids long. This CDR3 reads CASEEGDTQYF. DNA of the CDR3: TGTGCCAGTGAAGAAGGAGATACGCAGTATTTT.

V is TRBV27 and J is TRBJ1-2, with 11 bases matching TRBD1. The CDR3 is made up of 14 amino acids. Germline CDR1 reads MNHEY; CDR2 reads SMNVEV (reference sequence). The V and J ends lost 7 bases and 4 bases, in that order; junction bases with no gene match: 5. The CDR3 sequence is CASTRTGGTYGYTF. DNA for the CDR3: TGTGCCAGCACCAGGACAGGGGGCACCTATGGCTACACCTTC.

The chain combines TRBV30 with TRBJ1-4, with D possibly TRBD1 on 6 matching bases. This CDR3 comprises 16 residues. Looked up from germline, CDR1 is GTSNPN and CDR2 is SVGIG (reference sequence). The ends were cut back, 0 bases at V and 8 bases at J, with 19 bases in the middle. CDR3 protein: CAWSVGPPTGREKLFF. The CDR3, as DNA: TGTGCCTGGAGTGTAGGCCCCCCGACAGGACGAGAAAAACTGTTTTTT.

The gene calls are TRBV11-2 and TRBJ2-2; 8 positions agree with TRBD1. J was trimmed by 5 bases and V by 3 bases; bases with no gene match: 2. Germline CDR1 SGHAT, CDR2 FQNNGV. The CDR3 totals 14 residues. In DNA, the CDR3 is TGTGCCAGCAGCTTGACAGGGGCAACCGGGGAGCTGTTTTTT. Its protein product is CASSLTGATGELFF. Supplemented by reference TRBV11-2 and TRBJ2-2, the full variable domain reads EAGVAQSPRYKIIEKRQSVAFWCNPISGHATLYWYQQILGQGPKLLIQFQNNGVVDDSQLPKDRFSAERLKGVDSTLKIQPAKLEDSAVYLCASSLTGATGELFFGEGSRLTVL.

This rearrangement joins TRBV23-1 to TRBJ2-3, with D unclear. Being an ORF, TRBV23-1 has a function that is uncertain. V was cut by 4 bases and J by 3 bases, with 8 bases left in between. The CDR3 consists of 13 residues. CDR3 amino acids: CASSLMRTDTQYF. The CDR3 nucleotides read TGCGCCAGCAGTCTAATGAGGACAGATACGCAGTATTTT.

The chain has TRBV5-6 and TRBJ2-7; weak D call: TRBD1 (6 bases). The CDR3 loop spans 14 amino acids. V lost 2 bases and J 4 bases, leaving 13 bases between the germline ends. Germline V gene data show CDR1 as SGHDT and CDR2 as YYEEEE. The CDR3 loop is CASSFGTPQYEQYF. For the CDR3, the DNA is TGTGCCAGCAGCTTTGGGACACCGCAATACGAGCAGTACTTC.

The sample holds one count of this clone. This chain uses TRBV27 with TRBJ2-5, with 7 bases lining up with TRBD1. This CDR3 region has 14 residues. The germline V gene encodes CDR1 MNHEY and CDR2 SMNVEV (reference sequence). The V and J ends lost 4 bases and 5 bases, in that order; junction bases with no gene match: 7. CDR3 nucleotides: TGTGCCAGCAGTTCCTACAGGGGCCAGGAGACCCAGTACTTC. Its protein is CASSSYRGQETQYF.

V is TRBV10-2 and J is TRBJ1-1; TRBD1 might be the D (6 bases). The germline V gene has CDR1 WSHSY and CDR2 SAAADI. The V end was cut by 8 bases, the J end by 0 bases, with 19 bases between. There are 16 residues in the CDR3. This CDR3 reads CASLVGGLGVNTEAFF. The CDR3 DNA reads TGCGCCAGCCTGGTGGGGGGGCTGGGGGTGAACACTGAAGCTTTCTTT.

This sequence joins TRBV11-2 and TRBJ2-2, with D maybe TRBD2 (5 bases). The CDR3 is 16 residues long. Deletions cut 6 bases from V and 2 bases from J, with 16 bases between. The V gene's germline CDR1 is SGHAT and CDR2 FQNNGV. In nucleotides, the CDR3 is TGTGCCAGCAGATCGTTTTCGGGGTCTAACACCGGGGAGCTGTTTTTT. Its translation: CASRSFSGSNTGELFF.

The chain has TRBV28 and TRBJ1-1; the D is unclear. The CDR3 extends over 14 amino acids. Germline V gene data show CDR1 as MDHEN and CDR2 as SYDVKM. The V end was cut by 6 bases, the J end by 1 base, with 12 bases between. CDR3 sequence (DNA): TGTGCCAGCAGCACCAAGGACCCGAACACTGAAGCTTTCTTT. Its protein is CASSTKDPNTEAFF.

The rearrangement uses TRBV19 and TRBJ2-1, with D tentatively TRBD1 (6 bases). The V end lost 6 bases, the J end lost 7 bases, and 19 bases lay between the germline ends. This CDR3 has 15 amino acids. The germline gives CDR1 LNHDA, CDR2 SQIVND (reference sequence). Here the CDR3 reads CASRMGAGEVNEQFF. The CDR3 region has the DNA TGTGCCAGTAGGATGGGGGCCGGAGAGGTGAATGAGCAGTTCTTC.

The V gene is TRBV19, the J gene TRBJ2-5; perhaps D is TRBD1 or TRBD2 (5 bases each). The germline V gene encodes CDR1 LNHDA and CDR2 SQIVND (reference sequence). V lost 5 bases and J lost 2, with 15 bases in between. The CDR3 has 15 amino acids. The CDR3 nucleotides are TGTGCCAGTAGTCCCTCCCGAGGGGAGCAAGAGACCCAGTACTTC. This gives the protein CASSPSRGEQETQYF.

DNA of the CDR3: TGTGCCAGTAGTAGATGGACAGCAACTAATGAAAAACTGTTTTTT. It is translated as CASSRWTATNEKLFF. The chain employs TRBV19 and TRBJ1-4, with D perhaps TRBD1 (6 bases). The CDR3 is made up of 15 amino acids. CDR1 LNHDA and CDR2 SQIVND come from the germline V gene (reference sequence). Trimming took 4 bases from V and 0 from J, leaving 9 bases between them.

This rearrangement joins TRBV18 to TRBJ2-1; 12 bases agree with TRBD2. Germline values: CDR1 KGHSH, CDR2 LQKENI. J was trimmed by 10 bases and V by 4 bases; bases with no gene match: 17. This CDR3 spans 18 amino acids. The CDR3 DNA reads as TGTGCCAGCTCACGGGTTGTCACCAGGACTAGCGGGGTAGAAGAGCAGTTCTTC. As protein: CASSRVVTRTSGVEEQFF.

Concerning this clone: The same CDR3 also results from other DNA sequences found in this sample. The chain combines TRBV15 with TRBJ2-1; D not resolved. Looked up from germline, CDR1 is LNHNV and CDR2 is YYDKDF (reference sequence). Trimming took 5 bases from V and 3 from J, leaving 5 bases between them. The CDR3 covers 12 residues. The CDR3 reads CATSSGYNEQFF. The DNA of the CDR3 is TGTGCCACCAGCTCTGGCTACAATGAGCAGTTCTTC. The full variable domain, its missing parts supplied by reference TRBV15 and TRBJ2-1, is DAMVIQNPRYQVTQFGKPVTLSCSQTLNHNVMYWYQQKSSQAPKLLFHYYDKDFNNEADTPDNFQSRRPNTSFCFLDIRSPGLGDTAMYLCATSSGYNEQFFGPGTRLTVL.

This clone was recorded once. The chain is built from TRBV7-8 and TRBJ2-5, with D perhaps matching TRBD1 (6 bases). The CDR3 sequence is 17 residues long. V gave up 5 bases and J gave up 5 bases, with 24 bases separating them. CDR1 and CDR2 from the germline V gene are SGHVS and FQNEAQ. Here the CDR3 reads CASSKGPLGARAETQYF. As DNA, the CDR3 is TGTGCCAGCAGCAAAGGCCCCTTGGGGGCGAGAGCGGAGACCCAGTACTTC.

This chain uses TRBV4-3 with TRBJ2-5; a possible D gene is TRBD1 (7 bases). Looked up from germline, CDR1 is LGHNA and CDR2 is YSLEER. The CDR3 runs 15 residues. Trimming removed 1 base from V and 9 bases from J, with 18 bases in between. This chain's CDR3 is CASSQGTGGASSQYF. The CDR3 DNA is TGCGCCAGCAGCCAAGGGACAGGCGGGGCCTCTTCCCAGTACTTC.

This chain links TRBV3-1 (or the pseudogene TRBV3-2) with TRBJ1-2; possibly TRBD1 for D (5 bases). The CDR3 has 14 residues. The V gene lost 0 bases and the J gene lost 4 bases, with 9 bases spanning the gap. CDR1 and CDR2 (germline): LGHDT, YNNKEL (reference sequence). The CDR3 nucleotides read TGTGCCAGCAGCCAAGAGACAGCGCTCTATGGCTACACCTTC. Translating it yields CASSQETALYGYTF.

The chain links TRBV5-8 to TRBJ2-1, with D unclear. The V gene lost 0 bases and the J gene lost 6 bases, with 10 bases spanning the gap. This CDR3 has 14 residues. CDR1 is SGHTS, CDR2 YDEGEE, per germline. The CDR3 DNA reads TGTGCCAGCAGCTTGGAGGACGGCCCCAATGAGCAGTTCTTC. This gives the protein CASSLEDGPNEQFF.

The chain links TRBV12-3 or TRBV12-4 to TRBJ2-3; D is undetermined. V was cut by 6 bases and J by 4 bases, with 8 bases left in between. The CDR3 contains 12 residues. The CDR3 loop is CASRSFADTQYF. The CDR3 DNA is TGTGCCAGCAGAAGTTTTGCAGATACGCAGTATTTT.

The CDR3 sequence is CASSAGQFSNQPQHF. The DNA of the CDR3 is TGTGCCAGTAGTGCCGGACAATTCAGCAATCAGCCCCAGCATTTT. The V gene is TRBV19, the J gene TRBJ1-5; D perhaps matches TRBD1 (5 bases). This CDR3 contains 15 residues. Germline CDR1 reads LNHDA; CDR2 reads SQIVND (reference sequence). V shed 5 bases and J shed 1 base, with 12 bases lying between them. Supplemented by reference TRBV19 and TRBJ1-5, the full variable domain reads DGGITQSPKYLFRKEGQNVTLSCEQNLNHDAMYWYRQDPGQGLRLIYYSQIVNDFQKGDIAEGYSVSREKKESFPLTVTSAQKNPTAFYLCASSAGQFSNQPQHFGDGTRLSIL.

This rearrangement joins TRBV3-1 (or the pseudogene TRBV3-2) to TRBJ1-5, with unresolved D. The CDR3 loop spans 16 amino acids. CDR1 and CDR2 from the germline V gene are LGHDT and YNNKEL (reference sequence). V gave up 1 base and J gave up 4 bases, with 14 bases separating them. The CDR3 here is CASSQGRATGNQPQHF. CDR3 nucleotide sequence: TGTGCCAGCAGCCAAGGTCGGGCGACGGGGAATCAGCCCCAGCATTTT.

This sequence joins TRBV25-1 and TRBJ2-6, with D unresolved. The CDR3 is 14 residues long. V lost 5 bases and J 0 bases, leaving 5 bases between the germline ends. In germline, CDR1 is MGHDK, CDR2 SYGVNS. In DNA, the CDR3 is TGTGCCAGCAGTCTCGGCTCTGGGGCCAACGTCCTGACTTTC. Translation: CASSLGSGANVLTF.

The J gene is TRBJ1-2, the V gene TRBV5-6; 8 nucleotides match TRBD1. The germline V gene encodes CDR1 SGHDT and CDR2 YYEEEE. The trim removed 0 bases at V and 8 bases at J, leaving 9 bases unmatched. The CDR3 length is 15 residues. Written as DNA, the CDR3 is TGTGCCAGCAGCTTGGATACCGGGACAGGTAGCGGCTACACCTTC. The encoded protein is CASSLDTGTGSGYTF.

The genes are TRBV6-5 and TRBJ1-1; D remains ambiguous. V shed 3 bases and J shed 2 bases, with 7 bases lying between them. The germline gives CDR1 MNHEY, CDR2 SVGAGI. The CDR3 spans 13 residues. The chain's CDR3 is CASSYNINTEAFF. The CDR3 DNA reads TGTGCCAGCAGTTATAATATTAACACTGAAGCTTTCTTT.

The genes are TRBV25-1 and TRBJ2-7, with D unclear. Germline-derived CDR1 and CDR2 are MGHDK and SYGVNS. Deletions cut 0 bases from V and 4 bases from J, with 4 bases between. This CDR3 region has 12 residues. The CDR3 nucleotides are TGTGCCAGCAGTGAATACCAGTACGAGCAGTACTTC. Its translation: CASSEYQYEQYF.

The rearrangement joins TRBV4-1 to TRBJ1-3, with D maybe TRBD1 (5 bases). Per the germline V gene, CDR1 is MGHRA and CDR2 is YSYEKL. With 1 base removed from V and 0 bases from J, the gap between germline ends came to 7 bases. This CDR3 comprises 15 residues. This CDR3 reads CASSQATGSGNTIYF. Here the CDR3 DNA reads TGCGCCAGCAGCCAAGCCACAGGCTCTGGAAACACCATATATTTT.

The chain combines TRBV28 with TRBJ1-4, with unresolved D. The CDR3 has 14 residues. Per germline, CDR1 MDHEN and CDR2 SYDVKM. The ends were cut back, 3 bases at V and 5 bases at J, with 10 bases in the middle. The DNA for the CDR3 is TGTGCCAGCAGTTTTTCAGGAATCAATGAAAAACTGTTTTTT. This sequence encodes CASSFSGINEKLFF.

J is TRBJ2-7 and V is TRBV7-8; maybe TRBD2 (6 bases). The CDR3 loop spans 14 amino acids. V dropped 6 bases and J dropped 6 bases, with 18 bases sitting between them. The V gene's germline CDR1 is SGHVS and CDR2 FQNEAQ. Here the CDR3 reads CASSTPGLDGEQYF. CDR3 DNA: TGTGCCAGCAGTACCCCGGGACTCGACGGCGAGCAGTACTTC.

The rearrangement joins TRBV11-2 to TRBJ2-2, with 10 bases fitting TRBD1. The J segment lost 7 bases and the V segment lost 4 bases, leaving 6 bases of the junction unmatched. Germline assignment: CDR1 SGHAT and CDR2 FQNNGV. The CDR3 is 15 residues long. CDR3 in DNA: TGTGCCAGCAGCTCCGACAGGGGGCTAGGCGGGGAGCTGTTTTTT. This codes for CASSSDRGLGGELFF. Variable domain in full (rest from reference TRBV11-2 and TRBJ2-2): EAGVAQSPRYKIIEKRQSVAFWCNPISGHATLYWYQQILGQGPKLLIQFQNNGVVDDSQLPKDRFSAERLKGVDSTLKIQPAKLEDSAVYLCASSSDRGLGGELFFGEGSRLTVL.

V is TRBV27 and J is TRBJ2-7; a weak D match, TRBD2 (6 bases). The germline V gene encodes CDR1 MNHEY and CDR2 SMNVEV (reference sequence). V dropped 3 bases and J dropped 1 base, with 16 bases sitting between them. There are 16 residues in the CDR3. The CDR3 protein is CASSFKRLGRSYEQYF. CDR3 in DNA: TGTGCCAGCAGTTTTAAGAGGCTAGGGAGGTCCTACGAGCAGTACTTC.

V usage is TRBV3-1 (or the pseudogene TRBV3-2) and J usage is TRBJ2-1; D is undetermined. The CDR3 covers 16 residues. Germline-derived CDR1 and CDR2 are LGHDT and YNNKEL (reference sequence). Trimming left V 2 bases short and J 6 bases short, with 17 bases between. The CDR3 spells CASSQIAGQTGNEQFF. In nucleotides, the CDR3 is TGTGCCAGCAGCCAAATAGCCGGCCAAACGGGCAATGAGCAGTTCTTC.